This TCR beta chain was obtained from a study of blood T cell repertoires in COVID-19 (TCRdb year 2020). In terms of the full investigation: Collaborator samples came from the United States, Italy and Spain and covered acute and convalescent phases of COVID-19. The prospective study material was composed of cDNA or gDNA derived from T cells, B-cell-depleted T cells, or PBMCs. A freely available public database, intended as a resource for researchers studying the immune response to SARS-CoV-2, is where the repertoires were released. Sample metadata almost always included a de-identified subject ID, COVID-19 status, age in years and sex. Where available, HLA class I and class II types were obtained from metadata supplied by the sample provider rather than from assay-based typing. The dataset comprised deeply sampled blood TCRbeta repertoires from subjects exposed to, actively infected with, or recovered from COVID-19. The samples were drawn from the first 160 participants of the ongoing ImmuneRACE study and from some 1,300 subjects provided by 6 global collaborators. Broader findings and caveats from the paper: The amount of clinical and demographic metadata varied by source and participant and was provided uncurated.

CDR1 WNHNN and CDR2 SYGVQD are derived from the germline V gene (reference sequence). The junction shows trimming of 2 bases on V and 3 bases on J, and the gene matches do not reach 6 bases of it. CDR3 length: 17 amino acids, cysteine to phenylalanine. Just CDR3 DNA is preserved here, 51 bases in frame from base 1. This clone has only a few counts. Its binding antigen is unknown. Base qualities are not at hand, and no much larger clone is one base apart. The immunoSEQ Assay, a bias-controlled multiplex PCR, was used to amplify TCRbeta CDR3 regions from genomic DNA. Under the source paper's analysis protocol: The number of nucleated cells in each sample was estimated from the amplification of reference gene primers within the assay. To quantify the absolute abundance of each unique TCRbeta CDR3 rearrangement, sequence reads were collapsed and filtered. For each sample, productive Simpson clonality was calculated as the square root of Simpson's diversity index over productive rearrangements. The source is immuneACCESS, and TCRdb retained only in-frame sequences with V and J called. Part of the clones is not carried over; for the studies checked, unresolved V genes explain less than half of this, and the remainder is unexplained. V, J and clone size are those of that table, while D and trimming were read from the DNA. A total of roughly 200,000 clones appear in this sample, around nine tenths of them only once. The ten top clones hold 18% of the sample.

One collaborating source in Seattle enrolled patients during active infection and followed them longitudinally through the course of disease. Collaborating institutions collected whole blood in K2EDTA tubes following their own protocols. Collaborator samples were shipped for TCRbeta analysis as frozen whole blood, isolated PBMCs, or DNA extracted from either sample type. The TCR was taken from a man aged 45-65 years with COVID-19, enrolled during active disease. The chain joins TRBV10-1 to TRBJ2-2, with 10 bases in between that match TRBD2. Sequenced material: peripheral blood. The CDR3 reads CASSEAPGTSDTGELFF. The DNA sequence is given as TGCGCCAGCAGTGAGGCCCCCGGGACTAGCGACACCGGGGAGCTGTTTTTT.